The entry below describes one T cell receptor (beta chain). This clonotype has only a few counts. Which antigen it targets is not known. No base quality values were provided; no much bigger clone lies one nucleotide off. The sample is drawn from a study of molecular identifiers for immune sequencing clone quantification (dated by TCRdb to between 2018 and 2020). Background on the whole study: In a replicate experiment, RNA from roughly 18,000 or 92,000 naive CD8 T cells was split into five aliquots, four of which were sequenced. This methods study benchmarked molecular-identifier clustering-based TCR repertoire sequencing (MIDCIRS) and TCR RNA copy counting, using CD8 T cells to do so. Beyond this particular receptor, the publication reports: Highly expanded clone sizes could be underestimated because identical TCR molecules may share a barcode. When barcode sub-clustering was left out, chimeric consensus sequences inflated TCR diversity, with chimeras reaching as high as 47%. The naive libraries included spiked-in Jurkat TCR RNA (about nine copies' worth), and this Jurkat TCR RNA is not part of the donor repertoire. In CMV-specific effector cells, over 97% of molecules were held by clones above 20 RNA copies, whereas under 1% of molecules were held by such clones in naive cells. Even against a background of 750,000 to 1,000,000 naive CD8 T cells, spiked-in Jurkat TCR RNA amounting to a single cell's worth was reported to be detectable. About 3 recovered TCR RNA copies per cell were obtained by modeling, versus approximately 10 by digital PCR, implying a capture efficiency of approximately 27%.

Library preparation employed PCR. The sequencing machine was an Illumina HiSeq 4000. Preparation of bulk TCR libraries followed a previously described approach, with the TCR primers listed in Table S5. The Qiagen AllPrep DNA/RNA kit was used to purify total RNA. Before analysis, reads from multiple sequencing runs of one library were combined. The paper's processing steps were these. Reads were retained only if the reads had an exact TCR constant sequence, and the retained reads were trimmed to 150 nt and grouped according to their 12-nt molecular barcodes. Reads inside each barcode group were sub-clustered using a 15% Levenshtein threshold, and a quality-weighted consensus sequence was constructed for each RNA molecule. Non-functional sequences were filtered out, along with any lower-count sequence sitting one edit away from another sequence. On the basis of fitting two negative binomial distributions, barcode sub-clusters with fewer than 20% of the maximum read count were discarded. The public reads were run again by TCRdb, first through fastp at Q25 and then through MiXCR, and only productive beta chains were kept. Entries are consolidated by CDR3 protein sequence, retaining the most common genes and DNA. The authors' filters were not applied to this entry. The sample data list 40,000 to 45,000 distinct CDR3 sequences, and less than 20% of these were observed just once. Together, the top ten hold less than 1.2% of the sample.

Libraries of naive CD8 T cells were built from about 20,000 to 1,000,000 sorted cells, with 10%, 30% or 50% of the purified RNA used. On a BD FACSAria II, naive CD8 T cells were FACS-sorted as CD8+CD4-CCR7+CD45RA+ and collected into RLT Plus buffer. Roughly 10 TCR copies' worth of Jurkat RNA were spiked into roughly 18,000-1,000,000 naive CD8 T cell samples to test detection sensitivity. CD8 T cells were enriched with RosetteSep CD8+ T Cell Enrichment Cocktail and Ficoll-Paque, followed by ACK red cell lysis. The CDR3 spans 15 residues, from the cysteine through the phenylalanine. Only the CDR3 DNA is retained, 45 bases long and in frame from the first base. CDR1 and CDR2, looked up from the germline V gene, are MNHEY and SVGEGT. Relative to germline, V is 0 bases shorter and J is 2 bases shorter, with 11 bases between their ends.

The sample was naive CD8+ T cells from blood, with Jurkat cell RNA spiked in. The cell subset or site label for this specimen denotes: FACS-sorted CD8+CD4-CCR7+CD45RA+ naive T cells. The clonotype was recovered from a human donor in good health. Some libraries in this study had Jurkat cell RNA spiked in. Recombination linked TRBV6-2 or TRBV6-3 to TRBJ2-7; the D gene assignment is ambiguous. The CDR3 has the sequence CASSYSTRLPYEQYF. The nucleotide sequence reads TGTGCCAGCAGTTACTCGACTCGACTCCCCTACGAGCAGTACTTC.